This T cell receptor beta chain was observed in a study of cytomegalovirus exposure and HLA in healthy donors. Study observations and caveats: Accounts indicate the classifier identified cytomegalovirus status with strong specificity and sensitivity. When presence/absence was analysed, sequencing depth was taken to be roughly uniform across donors.

CDR3 length: 17 amino acids. The germline gives CDR1 SGHAT, CDR2 FQNNGV. Trimming took off 1 base at V and 0 bases at J, with 10 bases between the two ends. As for this clone: Its antigen is unknown.

Use of 60 Vbeta and 13 Jbeta primers characterized the PCR. The data were produced by immunoSEQ multiplex PCR, yet TCRdb's version contains in-frame clones alone and is incomplete. The table lists 140,000 or so clones, with 0.96% in the top ten. The sequence was collected from a male donor in good health and CMV-seronegative. V and J are TRBV11-2 and TRBJ2-6; no clear D gene. Sequenced: PBMCs. CDR3 in DNA: TGTGCCAGCAGCTTAGTCAGGCAGACCTCTGGGGCCAACGTCCTGACTTTC. Protein: CASSLVRQTSGANVLTF. Together with reference TRBV11-2 and TRBJ2-6, the CDR3 gives the full variable domain: EAGVAQSPRYKIIEKRQSVAFWCNPISGHATLYWYQQILGQGPKLLIQFQNNGVVDDSQLPKDRFSAERLKGVDSTLKIQPAKLEDSAVYLCASSLVRQTSGANVLTFGAGSRLTVL.